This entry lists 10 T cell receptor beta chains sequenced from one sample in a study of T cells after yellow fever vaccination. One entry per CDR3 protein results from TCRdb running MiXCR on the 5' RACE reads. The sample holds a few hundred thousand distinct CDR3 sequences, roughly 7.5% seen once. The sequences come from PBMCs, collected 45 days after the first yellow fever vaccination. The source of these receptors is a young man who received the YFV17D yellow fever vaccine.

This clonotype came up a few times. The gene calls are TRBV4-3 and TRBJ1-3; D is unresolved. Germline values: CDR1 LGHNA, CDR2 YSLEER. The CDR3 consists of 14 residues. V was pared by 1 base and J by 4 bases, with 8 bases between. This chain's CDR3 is CASSQGNGGNTIYF. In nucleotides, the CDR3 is TGCGCCAGCAGCCAAGGGAATGGGGGAAACACCATATATTTT.

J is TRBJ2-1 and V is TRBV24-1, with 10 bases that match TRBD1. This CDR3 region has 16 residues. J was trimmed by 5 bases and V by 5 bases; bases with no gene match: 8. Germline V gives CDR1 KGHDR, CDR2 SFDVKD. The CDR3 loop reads CATSVGQGGLNNEQFF. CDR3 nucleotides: TGTGCCACCAGTGTCGGACAGGGGGGTTTGAACAATGAGCAGTTCTTC.

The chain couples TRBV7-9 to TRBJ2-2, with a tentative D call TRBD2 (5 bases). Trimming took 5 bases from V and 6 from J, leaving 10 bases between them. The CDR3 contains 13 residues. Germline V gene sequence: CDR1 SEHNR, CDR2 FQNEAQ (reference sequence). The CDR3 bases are TGTGCCAGCAGCGTCGGGGTAGCCGGGGAGCTGTTTTTT. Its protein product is CASSVGVAGELFF.

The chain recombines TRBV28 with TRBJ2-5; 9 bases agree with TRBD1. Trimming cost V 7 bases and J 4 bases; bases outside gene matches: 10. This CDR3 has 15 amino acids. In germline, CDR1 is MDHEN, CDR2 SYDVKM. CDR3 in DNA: TGTGCCAGCACGACGATACAGGGGGCGGGAGAGACCCAGTACTTC. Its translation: CASTTIQGAGETQYF.

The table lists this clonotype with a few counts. CDR3 coding DNA: TGTGCCAGCAGTATTCGGACCTTACAATATGGCTACACCTTC. Protein sequence: CASSIRTLQYGYTF. This chain joins TRBV28 and TRBJ1-2; D is ambiguous. V lost 5 bases and J 5 bases, leaving 15 bases between the germline ends. The V gene's germline CDR1 is MDHEN and CDR2 SYDVKM. The CDR3 runs 14 residues.

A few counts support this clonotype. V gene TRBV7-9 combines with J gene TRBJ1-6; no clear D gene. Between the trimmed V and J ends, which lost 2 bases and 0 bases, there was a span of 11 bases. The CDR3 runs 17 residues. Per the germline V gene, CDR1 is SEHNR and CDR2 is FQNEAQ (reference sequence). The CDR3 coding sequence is TGTGCCAGCAGCTTATTCTCAGGAAGCTCCTATAATTCACCCCTCCACTTT. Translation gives CASSLFSGSSYNSPLHF.

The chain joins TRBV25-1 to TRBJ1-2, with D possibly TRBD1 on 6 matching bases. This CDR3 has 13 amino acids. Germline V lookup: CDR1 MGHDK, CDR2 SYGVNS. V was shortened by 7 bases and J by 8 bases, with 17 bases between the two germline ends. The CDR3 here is CASKRGGSEGYTF. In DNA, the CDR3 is TGTGCCAGCAAAAGGGGGGGATCGGAAGGCTACACCTTC.

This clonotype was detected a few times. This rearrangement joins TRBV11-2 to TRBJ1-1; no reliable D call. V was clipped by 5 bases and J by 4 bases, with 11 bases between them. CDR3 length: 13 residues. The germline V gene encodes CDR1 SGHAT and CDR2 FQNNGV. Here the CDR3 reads CASSPSSVTEAFF. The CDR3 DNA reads TGTGCCAGCAGCCCCTCGTCGGTCACTGAAGCTTTCTTT. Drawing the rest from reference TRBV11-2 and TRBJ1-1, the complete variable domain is EAGVAQSPRYKIIEKRQSVAFWCNPISGHATLYWYQQILGQGPKLLIQFQNNGVVDDSQLPKDRFSAERLKGVDSTLKIQPAKLEDSAVYLCASSPSSVTEAFFGQGTRLTVV.

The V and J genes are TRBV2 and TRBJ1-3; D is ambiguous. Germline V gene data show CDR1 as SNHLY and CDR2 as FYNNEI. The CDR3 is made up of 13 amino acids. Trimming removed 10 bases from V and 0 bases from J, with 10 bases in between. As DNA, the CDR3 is TGTGCCATTTCGACGCTCTCTGGAAACACCATATATTTT. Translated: CAISTLSGNTIYF. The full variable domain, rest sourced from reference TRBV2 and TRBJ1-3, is EPEVTQTPSHQVTQMGQEVILRCVPISNHLYFYWYRQILGQKVEFLVSFYNNEISEKSEIFDDQFSVERPDGSNFTLKIRSTKLEDSAMYFCAISTLSGNTIYFGEGSWLTVV.

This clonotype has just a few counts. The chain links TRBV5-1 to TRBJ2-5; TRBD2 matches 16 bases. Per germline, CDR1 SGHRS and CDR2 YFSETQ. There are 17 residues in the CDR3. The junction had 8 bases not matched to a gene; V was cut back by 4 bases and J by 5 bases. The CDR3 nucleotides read TGCGCCAGCAGCCCCGGGACTAGCGGGGGGGCCGTGGAGACCCAGTACTTC. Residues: CASSPGTSGGAVETQYF. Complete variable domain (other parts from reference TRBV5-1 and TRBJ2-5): KAGVTQTPRYLIKTRGQQVTLSCSPISGHRSVSWYQQTPGQGLQFLFEYFSETQRNKGNFPGRFSGRQFSNSRSEMNVSTLELGDSALYLCASSPGTSGGAVETQYFGPGTRLLVL.